This entry concerns a single TCR beta chain. No antigen is known for it. This CDR3 has 12 amino acids. Trimming stripped 4 bases from V and 3 bases from J, with 6 bases between. Germline V gene data show CDR1 as SNHLY and CDR2 as FYNNEI. Use of 60 Vbeta and 13 Jbeta primers characterized the PCR. Original analysis: Later, an analysis found 80 million or so unique TCR beta chains, and 8.5 million to 12 million of these were shared. Here immunoSEQ multiplex PCR was the method, and the copy in TCRdb shows in-frame clones only, minus some. V, J and clone size are those of that table, while D and trimming were read from the DNA. The table shows roughly 130,000 clones, with 60% to 85% occurring only once. The data were obtained in a study of cytomegalovirus exposure and HLA in healthy donors. The study's findings and limits: In an earlier analysis, productive rearrangement rates for most beta V segments clustered near 87% or 30%.

This rearrangement joins TRBV2 to TRBJ2-5, with TRBD1 as a possible D gene (6 bases). Sample: PBMCs. This sequence was found in a middle-aged man in good health and CMV-seronegative. For the CDR3, the DNA is TGTGCCAGCAGTGGACAGGAAGAGACCCAGTACTTC. Protein: CASSGQEETQYF.